This T cell receptor beta chain was recovered during a study of shared clonotypes between healthy human individuals. Study-level findings and limits: Only blood was sampled; tissue repertoires likely differ.

Method: immunoSEQ multiplex PCR; TCRdb's copy keeps in-frame clones and lacks some. The sample shows some 470,000 clones, approximately 80% of them seen only once. The CDR3 spans 12 residues. Germline assignment: CDR1 SQVTM and CDR2 ANQGSEA. The germline V and J ends were trimmed by 4 bases and 4 bases, with 10 bases remaining between them. Roughly 81 million PBMCs per unsorted sample were used for genomic DNA. On this clone itself: Its antigen is not known.

This chain joins TRBV29-1 and TRBJ1-1; D is uncertain. The sequenced sample consisted of PBMCs. The TCR originated in a woman aged 40 to 50 in good health. Some clones in this sample may be carry-over from other donors' samples. CDR3 DNA sequence: TGCAGCGTTGGAGGATGGGGCACTGAAGCTTTCTTT. Its protein is CSVGGWGTEAFF.